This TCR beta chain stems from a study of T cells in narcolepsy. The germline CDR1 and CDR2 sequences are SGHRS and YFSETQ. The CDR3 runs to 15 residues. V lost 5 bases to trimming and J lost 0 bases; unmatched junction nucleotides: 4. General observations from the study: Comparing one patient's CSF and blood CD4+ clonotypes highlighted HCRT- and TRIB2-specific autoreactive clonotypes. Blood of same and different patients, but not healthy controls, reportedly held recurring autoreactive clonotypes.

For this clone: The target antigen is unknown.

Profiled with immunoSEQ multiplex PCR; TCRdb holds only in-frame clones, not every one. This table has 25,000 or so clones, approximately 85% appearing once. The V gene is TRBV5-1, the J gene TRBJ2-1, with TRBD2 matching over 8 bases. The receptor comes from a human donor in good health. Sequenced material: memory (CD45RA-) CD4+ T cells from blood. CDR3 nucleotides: TGCGCCAGCAGTTTAAGCGGGAGCTCCTACAATGAGCAGTTCTTC. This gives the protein CASSLSGSSYNEQFF.